The clone carrying this T cell receptor beta chain was detected ten times or more. The antigen is not known. Sorted libraries drew on approximately 1 million CD4+ or CD8+ T cells. A 10-nucleotide random UMI tagged transcripts in template-switch 5'RACE cDNA synthesis. TCRdb redid the calling of the 5' RACE reads with MiXCR, one entry per CDR3 protein. The table has more than 15,000 distinct CDR3 sequences, about 14% seen once. These data are taken from a study of neurological immune-mediated disorders. Study-wide findings and caveats: HTLV-1-associated myelopathy showed the most TCR clonal expansion; multiple sclerosis the least, below healthy controls. No expanded-clone CDR3 amino acid sequence recurred across subjects, suggesting private TCR-beta repertoires.

The CDR3 loop spans 13 amino acids. Per the germline V gene, CDR1 is SGHVS and CDR2 is FQNEAQ. Losses at the gene ends were 5 bases for V and 2 bases for J; bases not matched to a gene: 1. This receptor was obtained from a woman between 55 and 75 years old with HTLV-1-associated myelopathy (HAM/TSP). V gene TRBV7-8 combines with J gene TRBJ2-3; 7 nucleotides align to TRBD2. Sequencing input: CD4+ T cells from blood. The CDR3 reads CASSRDYTDTQYF. CDR3 in DNA: TGTGCCAGCAGCCGGGACTACACAGATACGCAGTATTTT.